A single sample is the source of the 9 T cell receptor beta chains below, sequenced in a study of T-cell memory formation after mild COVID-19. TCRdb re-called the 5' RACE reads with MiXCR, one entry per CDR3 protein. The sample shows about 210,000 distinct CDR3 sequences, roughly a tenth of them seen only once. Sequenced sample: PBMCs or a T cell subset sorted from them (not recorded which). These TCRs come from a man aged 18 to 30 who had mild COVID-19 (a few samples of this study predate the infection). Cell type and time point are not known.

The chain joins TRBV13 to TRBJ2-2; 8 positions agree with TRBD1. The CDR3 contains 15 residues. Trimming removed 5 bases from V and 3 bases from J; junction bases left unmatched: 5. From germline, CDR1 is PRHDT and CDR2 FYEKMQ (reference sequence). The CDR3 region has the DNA TGTGCCAGCAGCCCGGACAGGGTGGACACCGGGGAGCTGTTTTTT. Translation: CASSPDRVDTGELFF.

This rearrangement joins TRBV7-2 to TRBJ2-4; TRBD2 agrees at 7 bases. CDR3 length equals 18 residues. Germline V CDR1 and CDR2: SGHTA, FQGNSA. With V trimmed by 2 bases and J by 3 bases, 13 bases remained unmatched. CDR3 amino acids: CASSLNSGSGYGKNIQYF. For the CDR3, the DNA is TGTGCCAGCAGCTTAAATAGCGGGTCGGGCTATGGCAAAAACATTCAGTACTTC.

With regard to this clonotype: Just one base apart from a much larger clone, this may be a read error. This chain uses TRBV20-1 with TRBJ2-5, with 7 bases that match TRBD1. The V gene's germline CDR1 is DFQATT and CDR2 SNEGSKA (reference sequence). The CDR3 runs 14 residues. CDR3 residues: CSAPPDRSGRTHYF. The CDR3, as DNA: TGCAGTGCTCCTCCGGACAGGTCCGGTAGGACCCACTACTTC.

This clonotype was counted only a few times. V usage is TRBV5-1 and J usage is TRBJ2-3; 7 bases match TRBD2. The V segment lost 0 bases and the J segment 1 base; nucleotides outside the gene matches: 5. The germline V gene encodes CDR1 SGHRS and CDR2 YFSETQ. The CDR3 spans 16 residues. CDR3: CASSLGQRGGTDTQYF. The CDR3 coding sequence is TGCGCCAGCAGCTTGGGCCAGCGGGGAGGCACAGATACGCAGTATTTT.

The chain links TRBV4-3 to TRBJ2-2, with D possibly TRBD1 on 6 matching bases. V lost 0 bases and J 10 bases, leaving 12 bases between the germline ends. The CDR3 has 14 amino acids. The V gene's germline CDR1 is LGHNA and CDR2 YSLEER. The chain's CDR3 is CASSQDRGLVELFF. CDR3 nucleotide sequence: TGCGCCAGCAGCCAAGATAGGGGGTTGGTGGAGCTGTTTTTT.

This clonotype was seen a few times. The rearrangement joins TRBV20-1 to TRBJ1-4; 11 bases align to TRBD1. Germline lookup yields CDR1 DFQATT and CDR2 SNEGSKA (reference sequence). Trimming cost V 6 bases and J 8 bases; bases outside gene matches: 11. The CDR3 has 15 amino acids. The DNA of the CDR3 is TGCAGTGCCCACGGACAGGGGGCGGGAGGCGAAAAACTGTTTTTT. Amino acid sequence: CSAHGQGAGGEKLFF.

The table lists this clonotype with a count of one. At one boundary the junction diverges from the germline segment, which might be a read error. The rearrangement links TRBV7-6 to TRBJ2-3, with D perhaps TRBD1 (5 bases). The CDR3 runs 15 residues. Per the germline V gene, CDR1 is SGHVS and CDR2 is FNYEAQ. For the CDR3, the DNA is TGTGCCAGCAGCTTACGGCAAGACAGCACAGATACGAAGTATTTT. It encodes CASSLRQDSTDTKYF.

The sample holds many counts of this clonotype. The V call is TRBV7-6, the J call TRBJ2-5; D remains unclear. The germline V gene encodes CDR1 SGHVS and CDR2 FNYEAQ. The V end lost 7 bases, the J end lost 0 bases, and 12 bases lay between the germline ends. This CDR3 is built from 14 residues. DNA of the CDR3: TGTGCCAGCACCCTCACCCGAAACCAAGAGACCCAGTACTTC. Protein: CASTLTRNQETQYF. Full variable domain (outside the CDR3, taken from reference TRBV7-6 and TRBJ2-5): GAGVSQSPRYKVTKRGQDVALRCDPISGHVSLYWYRQALGQGPEFLTYFNYEAQQDKSGLPNDRFSAERPEGSISTLTIQRTEQRDSAMYRCASTLTRNQETQYFGPGTRLLVL.

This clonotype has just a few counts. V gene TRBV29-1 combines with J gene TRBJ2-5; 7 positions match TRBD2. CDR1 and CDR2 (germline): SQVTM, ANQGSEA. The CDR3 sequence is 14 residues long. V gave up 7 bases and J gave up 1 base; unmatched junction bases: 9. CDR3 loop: CSAVGGVPQETQYF. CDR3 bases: TGCAGCGCTGTGGGGGGGGTTCCCCAAGAGACCCAGTACTTC.